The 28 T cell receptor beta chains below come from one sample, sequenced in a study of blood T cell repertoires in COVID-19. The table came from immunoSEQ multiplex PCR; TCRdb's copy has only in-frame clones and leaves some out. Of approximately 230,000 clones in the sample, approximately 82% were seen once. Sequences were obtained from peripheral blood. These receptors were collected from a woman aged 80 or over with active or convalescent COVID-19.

The CDR3 loop reads CASVSQTRGTGSGAFF. CDR3 in DNA: TGTGCTAGTGTTTCACAAACGAGAGGGACAGGGTCTGGAGCTTTCTTT. This sequence joins TRBV12-5 and TRBJ1-1; 9 bases map to TRBD1. CDR1 LGHNT and CDR2 FRNRAP come from the germline V gene. Trimming removed 7 bases from V and 10 bases from J; junction bases left unmatched: 19. CDR3 length: 16 amino acids.

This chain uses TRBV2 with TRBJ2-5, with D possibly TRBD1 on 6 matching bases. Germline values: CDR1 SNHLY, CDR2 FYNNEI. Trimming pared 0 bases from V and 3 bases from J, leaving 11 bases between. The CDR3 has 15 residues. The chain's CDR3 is CASSEAFAGEETQYF. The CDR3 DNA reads TGTGCCAGCAGTGAAGCGTTTGCAGGGGAAGAGACCCAGTACTTC.

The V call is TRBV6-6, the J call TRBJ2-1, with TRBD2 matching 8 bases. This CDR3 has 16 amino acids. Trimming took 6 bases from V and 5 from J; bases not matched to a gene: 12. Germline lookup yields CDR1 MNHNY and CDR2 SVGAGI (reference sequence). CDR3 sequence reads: CASRTSGGGVNNEQFF. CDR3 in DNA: TGTGCCAGCAGGACCTCCGGGGGGGGCGTCAACAATGAGCAGTTCTTC.

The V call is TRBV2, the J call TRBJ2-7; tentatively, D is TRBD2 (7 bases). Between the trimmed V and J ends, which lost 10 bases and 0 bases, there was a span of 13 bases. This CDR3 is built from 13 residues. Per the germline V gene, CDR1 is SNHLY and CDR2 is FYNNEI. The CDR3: CATRAGASYEQYF. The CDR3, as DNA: TGTGCCACCCGGGCGGGGGCCTCCTACGAGCAGTACTTC.

The CDR3 nucleotides read TGTGCCAGCAGCTTAGCTGCGACACTGAACACTGAAGCTTTCTTT. Residues: CASSLAATLNTEAFF. V and J are TRBV7-9 and TRBJ1-1; unclear D gene. The germline V gene has CDR1 SEHNR and CDR2 FQNEAQ (reference sequence). Trimming pared 0 bases from V and 0 bases from J, leaving 8 bases between. This CDR3 has 15 amino acids.

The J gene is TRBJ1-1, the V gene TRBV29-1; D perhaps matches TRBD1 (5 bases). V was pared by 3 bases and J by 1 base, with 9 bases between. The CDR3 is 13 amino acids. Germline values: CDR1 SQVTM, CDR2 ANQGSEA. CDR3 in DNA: TGCAGCGTTGATTCAGGGAAGAACACTGAAGCTTTCTTT. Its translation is CSVDSGKNTEAFF.

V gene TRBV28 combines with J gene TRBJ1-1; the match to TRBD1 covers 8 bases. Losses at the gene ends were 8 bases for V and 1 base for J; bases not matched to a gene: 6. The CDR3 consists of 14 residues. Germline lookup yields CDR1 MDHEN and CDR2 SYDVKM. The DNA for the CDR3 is TGTGCCAGCTTTCGGACAGGGAGGAACACTGAAGCTTTCTTT. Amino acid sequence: CASFRTGRNTEAFF.

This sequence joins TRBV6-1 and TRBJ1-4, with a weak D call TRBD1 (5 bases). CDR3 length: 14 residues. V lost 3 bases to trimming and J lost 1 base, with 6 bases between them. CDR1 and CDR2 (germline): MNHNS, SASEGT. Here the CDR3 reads CASSDDRTNEKLFF. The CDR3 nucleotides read TGTGCCAGCAGTGACGACAGAACTAATGAAAAACTGTTTTTT.

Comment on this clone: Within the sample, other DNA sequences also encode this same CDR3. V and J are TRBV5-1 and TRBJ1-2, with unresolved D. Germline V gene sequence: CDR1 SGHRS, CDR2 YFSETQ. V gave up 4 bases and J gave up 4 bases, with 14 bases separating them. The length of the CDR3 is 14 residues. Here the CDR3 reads CASSQEGAGYGYTF. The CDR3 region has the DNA TGCGCCAGCAGCCAGGAGGGTGCCGGCTATGGCTACACCTTC. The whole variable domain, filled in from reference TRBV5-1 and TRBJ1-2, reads KAGVTQTPRYLIKTRGQQVTLSCSPISGHRSVSWYQQTPGQGLQFLFEYFSETQRNKGNFPGRFSGRQFSNSRSEMNVSTLELGDSALYLCASSQEGAGYGYTFGSGTRLTVV.

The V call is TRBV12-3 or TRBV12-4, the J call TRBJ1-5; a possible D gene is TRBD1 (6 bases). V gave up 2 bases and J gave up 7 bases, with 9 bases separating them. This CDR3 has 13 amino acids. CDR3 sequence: CASSLFGTQPQHF. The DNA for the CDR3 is TGTGCCAGCAGTTTATTTGGGACACAGCCCCAGCATTTT.

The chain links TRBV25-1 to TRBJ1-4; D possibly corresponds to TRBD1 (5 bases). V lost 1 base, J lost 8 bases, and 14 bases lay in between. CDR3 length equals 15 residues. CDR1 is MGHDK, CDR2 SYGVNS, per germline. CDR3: CASSESQGAGEKLFF. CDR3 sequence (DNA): TGTGCCAGCAGTGAATCCCAGGGAGCGGGCGAAAAACTGTTTTTT. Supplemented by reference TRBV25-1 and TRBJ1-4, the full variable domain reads EADIYQTPRYLVIGTGKKITLECSQTMGHDKMYWYQQDPGMELHLIHYSYGVNSTEKGDLSSESTVSRIRTEHFPLTLESARPSHTSQYLCASSESQGAGEKLFFGSGTQLSVL.

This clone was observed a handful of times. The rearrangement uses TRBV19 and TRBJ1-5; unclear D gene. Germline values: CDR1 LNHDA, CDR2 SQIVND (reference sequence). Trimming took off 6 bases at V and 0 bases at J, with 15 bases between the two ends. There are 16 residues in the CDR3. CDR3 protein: CASRFLEGNSNQPQHF. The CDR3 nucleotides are TGTGCCAGTAGATTTCTCGAGGGTAATAGCAATCAGCCCCAGCATTTT.

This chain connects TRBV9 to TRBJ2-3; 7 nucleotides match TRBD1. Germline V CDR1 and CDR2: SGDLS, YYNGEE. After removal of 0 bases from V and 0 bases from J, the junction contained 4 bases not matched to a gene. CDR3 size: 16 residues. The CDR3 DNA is TGTGCCAGCAGCGTAGGAGGGGGACAGAGCACAGATACGCAGTATTTT. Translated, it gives CASSVGGGQSTDTQYF.

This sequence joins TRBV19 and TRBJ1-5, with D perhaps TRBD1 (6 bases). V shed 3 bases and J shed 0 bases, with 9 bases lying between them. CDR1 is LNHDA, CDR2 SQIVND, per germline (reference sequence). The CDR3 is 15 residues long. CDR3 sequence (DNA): TGTGCCAGTAGTATTGGGGGACATAGCAATCAGCCCCAGCATTTT. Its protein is CASSIGGHSNQPQHF.

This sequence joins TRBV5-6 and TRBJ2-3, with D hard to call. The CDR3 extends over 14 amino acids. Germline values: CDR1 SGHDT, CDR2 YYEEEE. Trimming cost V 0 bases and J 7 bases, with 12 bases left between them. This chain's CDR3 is CASSLGVFVYTQYF. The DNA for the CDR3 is TGTGCCAGCAGCTTGGGTGTTTTCGTATATACGCAGTATTTT.

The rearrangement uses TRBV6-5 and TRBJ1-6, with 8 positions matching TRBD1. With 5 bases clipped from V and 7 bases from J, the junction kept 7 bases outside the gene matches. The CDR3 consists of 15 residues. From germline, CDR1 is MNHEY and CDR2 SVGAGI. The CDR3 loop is CASSTQGARNSPLHF. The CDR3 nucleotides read TGTGCCAGCAGTACTCAGGGGGCGCGGAATTCACCCCTCCACTTT.

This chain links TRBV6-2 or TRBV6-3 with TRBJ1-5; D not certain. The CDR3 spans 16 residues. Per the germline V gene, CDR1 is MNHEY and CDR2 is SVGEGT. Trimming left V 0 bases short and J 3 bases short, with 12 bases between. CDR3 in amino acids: CASSYSPYGINQPQHF. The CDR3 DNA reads TGTGCCAGCAGTTACTCCCCTTATGGCATCAATCAGCCCCAGCATTTT.

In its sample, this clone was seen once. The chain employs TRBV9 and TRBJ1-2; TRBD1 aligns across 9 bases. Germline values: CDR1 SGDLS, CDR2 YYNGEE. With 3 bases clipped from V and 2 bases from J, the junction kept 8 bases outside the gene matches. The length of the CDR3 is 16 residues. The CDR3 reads CASSDSTQGANYGYTF. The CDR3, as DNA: TGTGCCAGCAGCGATTCAACACAGGGGGCGAACTATGGCTACACCTTC.

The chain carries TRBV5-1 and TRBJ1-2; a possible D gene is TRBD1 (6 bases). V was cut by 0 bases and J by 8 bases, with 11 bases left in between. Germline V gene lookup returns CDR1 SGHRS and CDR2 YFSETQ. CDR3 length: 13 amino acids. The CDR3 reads CASSLAQGNGYTF. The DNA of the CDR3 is TGCGCCAGCAGCTTGGCTCAGGGGAACGGCTACACCTTC.

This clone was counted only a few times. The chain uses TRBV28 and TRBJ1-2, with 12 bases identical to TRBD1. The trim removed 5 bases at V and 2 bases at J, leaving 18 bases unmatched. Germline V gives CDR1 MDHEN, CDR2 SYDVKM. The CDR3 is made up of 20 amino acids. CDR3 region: CASSRPNRAGQGAFNYGYTF. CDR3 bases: TGTGCCAGCAGTCGACCTAATCGAGCGGGACAGGGGGCCTTCAACTATGGCTACACCTTC.

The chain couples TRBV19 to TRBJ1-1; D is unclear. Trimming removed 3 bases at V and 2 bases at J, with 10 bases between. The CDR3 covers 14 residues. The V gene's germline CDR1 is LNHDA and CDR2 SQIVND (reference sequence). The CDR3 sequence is CASSMGQANTEAFF. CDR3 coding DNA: TGTGCCAGTAGTATGGGTCAGGCCAACACTGAAGCTTTCTTT.

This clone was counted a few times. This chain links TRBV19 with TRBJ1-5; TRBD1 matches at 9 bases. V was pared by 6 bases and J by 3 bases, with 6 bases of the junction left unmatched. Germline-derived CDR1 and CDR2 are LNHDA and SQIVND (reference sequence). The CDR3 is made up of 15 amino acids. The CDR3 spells CASSPGTGNNQPQHF. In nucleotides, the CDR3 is TGTGCCAGTAGCCCCGGGACAGGGAACAATCAGCCCCAGCATTTT.

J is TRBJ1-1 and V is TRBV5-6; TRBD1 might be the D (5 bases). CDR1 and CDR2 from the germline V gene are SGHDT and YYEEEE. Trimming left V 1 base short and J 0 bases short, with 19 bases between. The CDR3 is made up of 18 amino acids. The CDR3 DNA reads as TGTGCCAGCAGCTTGCCCCACCCAGGGCGGACGGTGAACACTGAAGCTTTCTTT. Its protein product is CASSLPHPGRTVNTEAFF.

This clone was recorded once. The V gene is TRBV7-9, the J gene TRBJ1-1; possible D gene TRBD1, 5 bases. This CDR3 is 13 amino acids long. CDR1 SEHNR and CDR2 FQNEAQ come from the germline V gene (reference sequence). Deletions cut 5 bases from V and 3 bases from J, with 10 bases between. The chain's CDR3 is CASSQGSYTEAFF. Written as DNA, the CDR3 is TGTGCCAGCAGCCAGGGAAGCTACACTGAAGCTTTCTTT.

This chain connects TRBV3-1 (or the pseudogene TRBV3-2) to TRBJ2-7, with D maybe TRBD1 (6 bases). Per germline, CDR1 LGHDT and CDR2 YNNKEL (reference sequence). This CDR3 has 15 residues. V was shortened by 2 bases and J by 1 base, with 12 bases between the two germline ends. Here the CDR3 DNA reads TGTGCCAGCAGCCAACCGGGACAACCTTCCTACGAGCAGTACTTC. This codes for CASSQPGQPSYEQYF.

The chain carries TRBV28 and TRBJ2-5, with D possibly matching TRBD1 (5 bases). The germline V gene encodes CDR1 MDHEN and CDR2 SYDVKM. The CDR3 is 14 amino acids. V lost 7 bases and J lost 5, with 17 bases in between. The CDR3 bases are TGTGCCAGCATAAGGCAGGGTGGCTGGGAGACCCAGTACTTC. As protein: CASIRQGGWETQYF.

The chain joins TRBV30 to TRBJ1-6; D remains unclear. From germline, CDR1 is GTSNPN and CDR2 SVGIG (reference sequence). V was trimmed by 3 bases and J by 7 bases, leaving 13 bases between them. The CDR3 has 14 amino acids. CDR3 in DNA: TGTGCCTGGAGGTCAGGCTACGACAATTCACCCCTCCACTTT. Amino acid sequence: CAWRSGYDNSPLHF.

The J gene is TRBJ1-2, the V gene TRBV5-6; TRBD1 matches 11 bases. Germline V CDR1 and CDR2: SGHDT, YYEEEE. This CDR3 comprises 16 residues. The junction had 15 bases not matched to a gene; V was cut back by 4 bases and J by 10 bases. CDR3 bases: TGTGCCAGCAGCGGGACAGGGACAGGGGGACTCGAGGACTACACCTTC. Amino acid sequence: CASSGTGTGGLEDYTF.